These 19 T cell receptor beta chains came from one sample sequenced in a study of Ad26.COV2.S vaccination and SARS-CoV-2 variants. The assay was immunoSEQ multiplex PCR, and TCRdb's table has in-frame clones only and misses some. The table records some 340,000 clones, around 84% of them present only once. The treatment: 15 to 20 received Ad26.COV2.S at low or high dose, single or two shots; five or six received placebo; per-sample allocation not given. Samples were taken on day 63 after the first vaccine or placebo injection. Sequences were derived from peripheral blood, sampled in a trial of Ad26.COV2.S vaccine versus placebo. The receptor set was obtained from a person between 18 and 60 years old who received the Ad26.COV2.S COVID-19 vaccine or a placebo.

The rearrangement links TRBV3-1 (or the pseudogene TRBV3-2) to TRBJ1-1; D unresolved. Germline CDR1 reads LGHDT; CDR2 reads YNNKEL (reference sequence). The CDR3 consists of 14 residues. The V and J ends lost 0 bases and 6 bases respectively, with 11 bases between them. This CDR3 reads CASSQDRLIAEAFF. Here the CDR3 DNA reads TGTGCCAGCAGCCAAGATCGGCTGATTGCTGAAGCTTTCTTT.

This chain joins TRBV20-1 and TRBJ1-2; D gene uncertain. The CDR3 runs 10 residues. Germline CDR1 is DFQATT and CDR2 is SNEGSKA (reference sequence). Trimming stripped 2 bases from V and 6 bases from J, with 4 bases between. DNA for the CDR3: TGCAGTGCTAGACTAAATGGCTACACCTTC. This encodes CSARLNGYTF.

The chain uses TRBV7-2 and TRBJ1-2; 7 bases map to TRBD1. CDR3 size: 16 residues. Germline trimming cut 5 bases from V and 2 bases from J; bases unmatched to any gene: 11. From germline, CDR1 is SGHTA and CDR2 FQGNSA. The DNA of the CDR3 is TGTGCCAGCAGCGCCAGACAGGGAATGACAAACTATGGCTACACCTTC. This sequence encodes CASSARQGMTNYGYTF.

The sample holds one count of this clone. This chain uses TRBV6-2 or TRBV6-3 with TRBJ2-7; no definite D call. The CDR3 covers 12 residues. Trimming removed 6 bases from V and 5 bases from J, with 11 bases in between. Germline CDR1 reads MNHEY; CDR2 reads SVGEGT. CDR3 sequence: CASSPPSDEQYF. In DNA, the CDR3 is TGTGCCAGCAGCCCGCCATCCGACGAGCAGTACTTC.

This clone was counted only a few times. The chain links TRBV4-3 to TRBJ1-1, with TRBD1 identical over 9 bases. Germline CDR1 is LGHNA and CDR2 is YSLEER. This CDR3 is 15 amino acids long. V lost 5 bases and J lost 7; bases outside the gene matches: 11. CDR3 DNA sequence: TGCGCCAGCAGCGCCCGCGGGACAGGGTCTGGTGAAGCTTTCTTT. Translated, it gives CASSARGTGSGEAFF.

The CDR3 DNA sequence: TGTGCCAGCAGCCTGCGGACGGTCAATGAAAAACTGTTTTTT. Protein sequence: CASSLRTVNEKLFF. J is TRBJ1-4 and V is TRBV14, with unresolved D. The ends were cut back, 4 bases at V and 5 bases at J, with 11 bases in the middle. CDR1 is SGHDN, CDR2 FVKESK, per germline. CDR3 length equals 14 residues.

The V gene is TRBV7-2, the J gene TRBJ2-4; maybe TRBD2 (5 bases). The CDR3 sequence is 14 residues long. V lost 6 bases and J 4 bases, leaving 13 bases between the germline ends. Germline lookup yields CDR1 SGHTA and CDR2 FQGNSA. CDR3 sequence: CASSTRPGKNIQYF. DNA for the CDR3: TGTGCCAGCAGTACCCGTCCGGGGAAAAACATTCAGTACTTC.

This clone appeared a single time. The chain recombines TRBV4-3 with TRBJ1-1; D remains unclear. Between the trimmed V and J ends, which lost 0 bases and 0 bases, there was a span of 8 bases. CDR3 length: 15 residues. Germline values: CDR1 LGHNA, CDR2 YSLEER. The CDR3 sequence is CASSQDHHMNTEAFF. CDR3 sequence (DNA): TGCGCCAGCAGCCAAGATCATCACATGAACACTGAAGCTTTCTTT.

The chain links TRBV11-2 to TRBJ2-3; D ambiguous. The CDR3 has 12 amino acids. Germline V CDR1 and CDR2: SGHAT, FQNNGV. V shed 1 base and J shed 3 bases, with 2 bases lying between them. CDR3 in amino acids: CASSLVTDTQYF. As DNA, the CDR3 is TGTGCCAGCAGCTTAGTGACAGATACGCAGTATTTT.

The V and J genes are TRBV6-5 and TRBJ1-2; 11 bases map to TRBD1. The CDR3 has 15 amino acids. V trimming: 6 bases; J trimming: 3 bases; junction bases outside the gene matches: 6. CDR1 MNHEY and CDR2 SVGAGI come from the germline V gene. CDR3 sequence (DNA): TGTGCCAGCAGGCAGGGACAGGGGGAGCACTATGGCTACACCTTC. Protein product: CASRQGQGEHYGYTF.

This clone was detected only once. V usage is TRBV24-1 and J usage is TRBJ2-2; D remains unclear. This CDR3 comprises 13 residues. V was clipped by 6 bases and J by 0 bases, with 4 bases between them. Germline-derived CDR1 and CDR2 are KGHDR and SFDVKD. The DNA for the CDR3 is TGTGCCACCAGTACGGCGAACACCGGGGAGCTGTTTTTT. As protein: CATSTANTGELFF.

The J gene is TRBJ1-4, the V gene TRBV4-2; 7 nucleotides line up with TRBD1. Germline V CDR1 and CDR2: LGHNA, YNFKEQ. The CDR3 is 14 amino acids. V gave up 8 bases and J gave up 4 bases; unmatched junction bases: 7. CDR3 sequence: CASGGQVHNEKLFF. In DNA, the CDR3 is TGTGCCAGCGGAGGACAGGTGCATAATGAAAAACTGTTTTTT.

Concerning this clone itself: Other DNA sequences within the sample encode an identical CDR3. The CDR3 nucleotides are TGTGCCAGCAGCTTACGTTCGGGAAACACCGGGGAGCTGTTTTTT. This translates into CASSLRSGNTGELFF. This chain joins TRBV7-2 and TRBJ2-2; D possibly corresponds to TRBD2 (5 bases). The V gene's germline CDR1 is SGHTA and CDR2 FQGNSA. Trimming stripped 2 bases from V and 2 bases from J, with 9 bases between. CDR3 length: 15 residues.

The chain has TRBV9 and TRBJ2-2; 7 positions agree with TRBD1. The V gene end was trimmed by 4 bases and the J gene end by 0 bases; junction bases not matched to a gene: 9. This CDR3 region has 17 residues. Germline V gene sequence: CDR1 SGDLS, CDR2 YYNGEE. The CDR3 nucleotides read TGTGCCAGCAGCAACCGGGGACAGCTCGCGAACACCGGGGAGCTGTTTTTT. Translation: CASSNRGQLANTGELFF.

The chain joins TRBV30 to TRBJ2-1; D ambiguous. Germline V gene lookup returns CDR1 GTSNPN and CDR2 SVGIG (reference sequence). The V end lost 6 bases, the J end lost 0 bases, and 9 bases lay between the germline ends. The CDR3 is made up of 13 amino acids. The CDR3: CACLRSSYNEQFF. The CDR3 DNA sequence: TGTGCCTGCCTGCGGAGCTCCTACAATGAGCAGTTCTTC.

V usage is TRBV30 and J usage is TRBJ1-5; D is possibly TRBD1 (5 bases). Per the germline V gene, CDR1 is GTSNPN and CDR2 is SVGIG (reference sequence). CDR3 length: 16 amino acids. With 3 bases removed from V and 1 base from J, the gap between germline ends came to 16 bases. The CDR3 DNA is TGTGCCTGGAGCTTCACCGGGACGATAAGCAATCAGCCCCAGCATTTT. Its translation: CAWSFTGTISNQPQHF.

This sequence joins TRBV5-1 and TRBJ1-1; TRBD1 matches 7 bases. This CDR3 is built from 16 residues. After removal of 4 bases from V and 7 bases from J, the junction contained 16 bases not matched to a gene. CDR1 is SGHRS and CDR2 is YFSETQ in the germline V gene. In DNA form, the CDR3 reads TGCGCCAGCAGCGCCGGAGGAGGGGGCTCCTCTCGTGAAGCTTTCTTT. The encoded protein is CASSAGGGGSSREAFF.

The chain combines TRBV27 with TRBJ1-1; TRBD1 agrees at 8 bases. V lost 7 bases, J lost 1 base, and 17 bases stayed unmatched. Germline V CDR1 and CDR2: MNHEY, SMNVEV (reference sequence). The CDR3 is made up of 18 amino acids. As DNA, the CDR3 is TGTGCCAGCAAGGGGGGCCCAGGGGGCCCGTGGGGGAACACTGAAGCTTTCTTT. Encoded protein: CASKGGPGGPWGNTEAFF.

This clone was seen more than once but under ten times. V and J are TRBV6-1 and TRBJ1-2; 7 nucleotides align to TRBD1. CDR1 is MNHNS, CDR2 SASEGT, per germline. After removal of 3 bases from V and 4 bases from J, the junction contained 5 bases not matched to a gene. The CDR3 is 14 residues long. CDR3 in DNA: TGTGCCAGCAGTGATGGACAGGCCTCCTATGGCTACACCTTC. Translation: CASSDGQASYGYTF.